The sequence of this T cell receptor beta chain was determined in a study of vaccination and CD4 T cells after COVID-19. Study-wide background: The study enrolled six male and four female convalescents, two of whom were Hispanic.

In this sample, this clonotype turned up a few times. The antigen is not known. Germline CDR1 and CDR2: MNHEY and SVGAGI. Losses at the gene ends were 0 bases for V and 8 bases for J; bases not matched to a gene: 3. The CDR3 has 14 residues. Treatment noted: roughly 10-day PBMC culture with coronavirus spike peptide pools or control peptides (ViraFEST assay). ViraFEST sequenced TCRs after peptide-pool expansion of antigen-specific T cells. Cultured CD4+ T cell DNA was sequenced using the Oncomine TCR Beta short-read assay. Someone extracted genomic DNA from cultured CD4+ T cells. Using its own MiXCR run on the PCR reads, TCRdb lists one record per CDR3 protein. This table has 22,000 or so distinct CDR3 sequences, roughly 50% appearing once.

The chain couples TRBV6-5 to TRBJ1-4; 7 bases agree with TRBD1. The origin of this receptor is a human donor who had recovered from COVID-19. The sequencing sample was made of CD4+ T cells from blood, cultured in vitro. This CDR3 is CASSYSGGQEKLFF. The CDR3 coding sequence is TGTGCCAGCAGTTACTCGGGGGGACAGGAAAAACTGTTTTTT.